The 24 T cell receptor beta chains below were found in one sample sequenced in a study of regulatory T cells in long-lasting Graves disease (dated by TCRdb to the early 2020s). This specimen's time point label, per the study, means: persistent/refractory GD, antithyroid drugs over 5 years with positive TRAb. For both TCR sequencing and RNA sequencing, RNA was extracted from PBMCs using TRIzol. The library was generated by multiplex PCR. Sequenced on an Illumina HiSeq 4000. TCR beta libraries were built with iRepertoire HTBI primers and Arm-PCR amplification of CDR3 regions. The public reads were run again by TCRdb, first through fastp at Q25 and then through MiXCR, and only productive beta chains were kept. Entries are consolidated by CDR3 protein sequence, retaining the most common genes and DNA. In all, the sample holds approximately 350,000 distinct CDR3 sequences, and 20% to 25% of those were seen once. The top ten hold 25% to 35% of the sample.

Sequences were derived from peripheral blood mononuclear cells (PBMCs), sampled when the disease was refractory, from a patient treated with antithyroid drugs. These receptors all stem from a woman aged 40 to 55 with Graves disease. Donor details come from another sample of the same person, matched by shared clones.

The table lists this clonotype with many counts. The chain employs TRBV12-3 or TRBV12-4 and TRBJ2-5; D is uncertain. Trimming shortened V by 3 bases and J by 4 bases, and 9 bases separated the two germline ends. The CDR3 runs to 13 residues. The CDR3 sequence is CASSFSRRETQYF. Here the CDR3 DNA reads TGTGCCAGCAGTTTCTCGCGACGAGAGACCCAGTACTTC.

This clonotype was seen at least ten times. This chain links TRBV28 with TRBJ2-7; 7 positions match TRBD1. Trimming removed 5 bases from V and 3 bases from J; junction bases left unmatched: 4. CDR3 length: 13 amino acids. Germline CDR1 and CDR2: MDHEN and SYDVKM. CDR3: CASSRPGGYEQYF. Here the CDR3 DNA reads TGTGCCAGCAGTCGGCCAGGGGGCTACGAGCAGTACTTC. Supplemented by reference TRBV28 and TRBJ2-7, the full variable domain reads DVKVTQSSRYLVKRTGEKVFLECVQDMDHENMFWYRQDPGLGLRLIYFSYDVKMKEKGDIPEGYSVSREKKERFSLILESASTNQTSMYLCASSRPGGYEQYFGPGTRLTVT.

This clonotype was counted at least ten times. The J gene is TRBJ2-7, the V gene TRBV2; D gene uncertain. There are 15 residues in the CDR3. Per the germline V gene, CDR1 is SNHLY and CDR2 is FYNNEI. Deletions cut 1 base from V and 2 bases from J, with 12 bases between. CDR3 coding DNA: TGTGCCAGCAGTGAAGTGGTCCGAGACCCCTACGAGCAGTACTTC. Protein sequence: CASSEVVRDPYEQYF.

This clonotype was picked up a small number of times. This chain uses TRBV5-5 with TRBJ1-3, with unresolved D. The V end was cut by 4 bases, the J end by 4 bases, with 15 bases between. This CDR3 is built from 15 residues. Germline loops: CDR1 SGHKS, CDR2 YYEKEE (reference sequence). The chain's CDR3 is CASSPTLPWGNTIYF. Here the CDR3 DNA reads TGTGCCAGCAGCCCGACCCTGCCGTGGGGAAACACCATATATTTT.

In this sample, this clonotype turned up many times. The chain has TRBV27 and TRBJ2-7; TRBD1 aligns across 9 bases. This CDR3 spans 13 amino acids. Germline V lookup: CDR1 MNHEY, CDR2 SMNVEV (reference sequence). V dropped 6 bases and J dropped 5; count of bases not matched to a gene: 5. CDR3 sequence: CASRGTGTNEQYF. The CDR3 bases are TGTGCCAGCAGGGGGACAGGGACCAACGAGCAGTACTTC.

V usage is TRBV5-1 and J usage is TRBJ2-1, with D perhaps given as TRBD1 or TRBD2 (6 bases each). Trimming cost V 4 bases and J 5 bases, with 22 bases left between them. Germline V CDR1 and CDR2: SGHRS, YFSETQ. The CDR3 is 17 amino acids. The CDR3 reads CASSPGRQVLTHNEQFF. The CDR3, as DNA: TGCGCCAGCAGCCCCGGGAGACAGGTGCTGACACACAATGAGCAGTTCTTC.

The chain employs TRBV3-1 and TRBJ1-2; no clear D. CDR3 length: 15 residues. CDR1 and CDR2 (germline): LGHDT, YNNKEL (reference sequence). The ends were cut back, 1 base at V and 4 bases at J, with 13 bases in the middle. In DNA, the CDR3 is TGTGCCAGCAGCCAAGTTTTTGACAATCGCTATGGCTACACCTTC. As protein: CASSQVFDNRYGYTF. Based on the CDR3 plus reference TRBV3-1 and TRBJ1-2, the full variable domain is DTAVSQTPKYLVTQMGNDKSIKCEQNLGHDTMYWYKQDSKKFLKIMFSYNNKELIINETVPNRFSPKSPDKAHLNLHINSLELGDSAVYFCASSQVFDNRYGYTFGSGTRLTVV.

There are a few counts of this clonotype. Germline is not matched at one junction end, which may reflect a read error. The chain has TRBV6-4 and TRBJ2-7, with TRBD1 matching 11 bases. Germline CDR1 reads MRHNA; CDR2 reads SNTAGT. This CDR3 has 15 residues. As DNA, the CDR3 is TGTGCCAGCAGTTACTCGACCCAAGGACAGGGGGCCCACAACTTC. It codes for CASSYSTQGQGAHNF.

This clonotype was counted a single time. This chain joins TRBV7-6 and TRBJ2-3; no definite D call. The CDR3 runs to 12 residues. Germline assignment: CDR1 SGHVS and CDR2 FNYEAQ. V was shortened by 3 bases and J by 2 bases, with 3 bases between the two germline ends. The chain's CDR3 is CASSFDTDTQYF. The CDR3 DNA sequence: TGTGCCAGCAGCTTCGACACAGATACGCAGTATTTT.

This clonotype was seen ten or more times. This chain uses TRBV28 with TRBJ2-7; D perhaps matches TRBD1 (5 bases). The CDR3 sequence is 14 residues long. Trimming pared 5 bases from V and 0 bases from J, leaving 11 bases between. Germline values: CDR1 MDHEN, CDR2 SYDVKM. DNA of the CDR3: TGTGCCAGCAGTCAAACGACAGCCTCCTACGAGCAGTACTTC. It encodes CASSQTTASYEQYF.

This clonotype has ten or more counts. V gene TRBV25-1 combines with J gene TRBJ1-2, with 7 bases matching TRBD1. Germline V gene lookup returns CDR1 MGHDK and CDR2 SYGVNS. The ends lost 1 base at V and 4 bases at J; junction bases unmatched: 12. The CDR3 has 17 amino acids. CDR3 nucleotides: TGTGCCAGCAGTGAATCACAGACAGGGCGGTGGGGCTATGGCTACACCTTC. It is translated as CASSESQTGRWGYGYTF.

This clonotype was seen at least ten times. The chain carries TRBV28 and TRBJ1-1; 8 bases line up with TRBD1. Trimming took 3 bases from V and 0 from J; bases not matched to a gene: 6. The CDR3 length is 16 residues. Per germline, CDR1 MDHEN and CDR2 SYDVKM. The CDR3: CASSFGTGWMNTEAFF. As DNA, the CDR3 is TGTGCCAGCAGTTTTGGGACAGGTTGGATGAACACTGAAGCTTTCTTT. The variable domain in full, with the rest retrieved from reference TRBV28 and TRBJ1-1, is DVKVTQSSRYLVKRTGEKVFLECVQDMDHENMFWYRQDPGLGLRLIYFSYDVKMKEKGDIPEGYSVSREKKERFSLILESASTNQTSMYLCASSFGTGWMNTEAFFGQGTRLTVV.

The chain uses TRBV5-1 and TRBJ2-1, with a tentative D call TRBD2 (6 bases). This CDR3 is built from 14 residues. Trimming removed 1 base from V and 9 bases from J, with 14 bases in between. Looked up from germline, CDR1 is SGHRS and CDR2 is YFSETQ. CDR3 in amino acids: CASSLIAEIGEQFF. The DNA for the CDR3 is TGCGCCAGCAGCTTGATAGCGGAGATAGGTGAGCAGTTCTTC.

The V call is TRBV19, the J call TRBJ2-2; D gene ambiguous. CDR1 is LNHDA and CDR2 is SQIVND in the germline V gene (reference sequence). This CDR3 region has 14 residues. V lost 3 bases and J 5 bases, leaving 10 bases between the germline ends. The CDR3, as DNA: TGTGCCAGTAGTATTCTCCCTGGGACCGGGGAGCTGTTTTTT. Translating it yields CASSILPGTGELFF.

This chain joins TRBV7-2 and TRBJ2-7; 7 bases agree with TRBD2. The CDR3 contains 15 residues. V trimming: 5 bases; J trimming: 3 bases; junction bases outside the gene matches: 10. Germline values: CDR1 SGHTA, CDR2 FQGNSA. The CDR3 region has the DNA TGTGCCAGCAGCCTCGGACTAGGACAAGTCTACGAGCAGTACTTC. Encoded protein: CASSLGLGQVYEQYF.

The V gene is TRBV6-1, the J gene TRBJ2-1; weak D call: TRBD1 (6 bases). The germline V gene has CDR1 MNHNS and CDR2 SASEGT. The V end was cut by 6 bases, the J end by 0 bases, with 9 bases between. The CDR3 is 14 residues long. The DNA for the CDR3 is TGTGCCAGCAGCACAGGGAGCTCCTACAATGAGCAGTTCTTC. Residues: CASSTGSSYNEQFF.

This clonotype has a handful of counts. The chain carries TRBV27 and TRBJ1-1, with D perhaps TRBD1 (6 bases). The CDR3 is made up of 14 amino acids. The germline CDR1 and CDR2 sequences are MNHEY and SMNVEV (reference sequence). V gave up 3 bases and J gave up 0 bases, with 8 bases separating them. The CDR3 region is CASSFKGVNTEAFF. The CDR3 DNA sequence: TGTGCCAGCAGTTTTAAGGGGGTGAACACTGAAGCTTTCTTT.

This clonotype was found many times. The rearrangement uses TRBV28 and TRBJ2-1; no reliable D call. The CDR3 covers 15 residues. The ends were cut back, 6 bases at V and 7 bases at J, with 19 bases in the middle. Per the germline V gene, CDR1 is MDHEN and CDR2 is SYDVKM. CDR3 loop: CASSPMGRIQNEQFF. CDR3 DNA: TGTGCCAGCAGCCCTATGGGTCGTATTCAGAATGAGCAGTTCTTC. The full variable domain, rest sourced from reference TRBV28 and TRBJ2-1, is DVKVTQSSRYLVKRTGEKVFLECVQDMDHENMFWYRQDPGLGLRLIYFSYDVKMKEKGDIPEGYSVSREKKERFSLILESASTNQTSMYLCASSPMGRIQNEQFFGPGTRLTVL.

This clonotype has just a few counts. In nucleotides, the CDR3 is TGTGCCAGCAGCCGGGACTTGCACTCCTACAATGAGCAGTTCTTC. Protein product: CASSRDLHSYNEQFF. The V call is TRBV28, the J call TRBJ2-1, with D maybe TRBD2 (6 bases). CDR1 and CDR2 (germline): MDHEN, SYDVKM. Trimming stripped 6 bases from V and 0 bases from J, with 12 bases between. The CDR3 covers 15 residues.

This clonotype was counted at least ten times. The chain has TRBV18 and TRBJ2-5; D is ambiguous. From germline, CDR1 is KGHSH and CDR2 LQKENI. The V gene lost 3 bases and the J gene lost 5 bases, with 4 bases spanning the gap. This CDR3 has 11 amino acids. The CDR3 is CASSPRETQYF. The DNA of the CDR3 is TGTGCCAGCTCACCCAGGGAGACCCAGTACTTC. Complete variable domain (other parts from reference TRBV18 and TRBJ2-5): NAGVMQNPRHLVRRRGQEARLRCSPMKGHSHVYWYRQLPEEGLKFMVYLQKENIIDESGMPKERFSAEFPKEGPSILRIQQVVRGDSAAYFCASSPRETQYFGPGTRLLVL.

J is TRBJ2-3 and V is TRBV28; the match to TRBD2 covers 9 bases. The CDR3 extends over 16 amino acids. V trimming: 0 bases; J trimming: 1 base; junction bases outside the gene matches: 2. From germline, CDR1 is MDHEN and CDR2 SYDVKM. Here the CDR3 DNA reads TGTGCCAGCAGTTTATGGGGCGGGAGGGGCACAGATACGCAGTATTTT. Translated, it gives CASSLWGGRGTDTQYF.

CDR3 protein: CASSLEGAGVRNEQFF. In DNA, the CDR3 is TGTGCCAGCAGCTTAGAAGGGGCGGGGGTAAGGAATGAGCAGTTCTTC. J is TRBJ2-5 and V is TRBV11-3; 7 nucleotides match TRBD2. The DNA end lines up better with TRBJ2-1; the J call may be wrong. The CDR3 sequence is 16 residues long. CDR1 is SGHNT and CDR2 is YENEEA in the germline V gene.

This clonotype was found many times. CDR3 DNA sequence: TGTGCCAGCAGCTTAGAGGCTAGAGGTACCTACGAGCAGTACTTC. Translating it yields CASSLEARGTYEQYF. V gene TRBV7-8 combines with J gene TRBJ2-7; D unclear. Germline-derived CDR1 and CDR2 are SGHVS and FQNEAQ. The V and J ends lost 1 base and 2 bases respectively, with 12 bases between them. The CDR3 is 15 residues long.

This clonotype was found a few times. J is TRBJ2-7 and V is TRBV29-1; TRBD2 agrees at 14 bases. Germline V gives CDR1 SQVTM, CDR2 ANQGSEA. Losses at the gene ends were 6 bases for V and 6 bases for J; bases not matched to a gene: 7. This CDR3 is built from 14 residues. The CDR3 loop reads CSVPGLAGGSEQYF. The DNA for the CDR3 is TGCAGCGTGCCAGGACTAGCGGGAGGAAGCGAGCAGTACTTC.